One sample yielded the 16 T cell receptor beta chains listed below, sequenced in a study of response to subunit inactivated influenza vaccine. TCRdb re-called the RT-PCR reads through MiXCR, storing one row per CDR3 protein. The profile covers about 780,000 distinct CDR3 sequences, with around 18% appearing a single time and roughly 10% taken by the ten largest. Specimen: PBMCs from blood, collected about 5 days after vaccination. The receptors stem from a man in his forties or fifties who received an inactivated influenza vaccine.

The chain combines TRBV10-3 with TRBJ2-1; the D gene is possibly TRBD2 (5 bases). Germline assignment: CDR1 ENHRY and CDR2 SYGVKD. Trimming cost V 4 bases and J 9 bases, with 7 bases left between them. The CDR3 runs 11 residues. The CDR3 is CAISGLREQFF. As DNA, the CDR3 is TGTGCCATCAGTGGACTACGTGAGCAGTTCTTC.

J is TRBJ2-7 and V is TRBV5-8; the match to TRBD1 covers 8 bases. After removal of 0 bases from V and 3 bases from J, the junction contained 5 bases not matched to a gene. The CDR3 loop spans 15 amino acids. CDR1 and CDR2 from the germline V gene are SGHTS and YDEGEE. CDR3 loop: CASSLGRGHDYEQYF. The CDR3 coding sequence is TGTGCCAGCAGCTTGGGCAGGGGGCATGACTACGAGCAGTACTTC.

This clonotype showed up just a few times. CDR3 DNA sequence: TGCAGCGTTGTGGTGGGCACCTACACTGAAGCTTTCTTT. Protein sequence: CSVVVGTYTEAFF. The rearrangement links TRBV29-1 to TRBJ1-1; D not resolved. CDR3 size: 13 residues. The germline gives CDR1 SQVTM, CDR2 ANQGSEA. V lost 4 bases to trimming and J lost 3 bases, with 12 bases between them. Together with reference TRBV29-1 and TRBJ1-1, the CDR3 gives the full variable domain: SAVISQKPSRDICQRGTSLTIQCQVDSQVTMMFWYRQQPGQSLTLIATANQGSEATYESGFVIDKFPISRPNLTFSTLTVSNMSPEDSSIYLCSVVVGTYTEAFFGQGTRLTVV.

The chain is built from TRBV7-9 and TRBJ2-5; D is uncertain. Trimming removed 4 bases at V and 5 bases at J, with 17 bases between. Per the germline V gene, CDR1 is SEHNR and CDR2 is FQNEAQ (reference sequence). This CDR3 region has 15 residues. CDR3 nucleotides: TGTGCCAGCAGCTCGATCTCTAGGGTGTTGGAGACCCAGTACTTC. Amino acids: CASSSISRVLETQYF.

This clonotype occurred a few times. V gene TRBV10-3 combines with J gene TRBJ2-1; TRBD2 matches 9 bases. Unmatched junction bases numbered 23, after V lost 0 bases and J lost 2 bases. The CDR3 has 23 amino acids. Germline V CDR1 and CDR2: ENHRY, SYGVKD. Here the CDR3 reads CAISESAGAWERTSVRPYNEQFF. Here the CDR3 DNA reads TGTGCCATCAGTGAGTCGGCAGGTGCCTGGGAAAGGACTAGCGTACGCCCCTACAATGAGCAGTTCTTC.

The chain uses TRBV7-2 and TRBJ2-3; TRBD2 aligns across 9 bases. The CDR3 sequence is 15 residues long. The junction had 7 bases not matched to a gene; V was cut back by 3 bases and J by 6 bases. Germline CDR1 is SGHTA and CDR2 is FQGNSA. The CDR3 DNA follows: TGTGCCAGCAGCTTCCCGGGACTAGCTGTGGATACGCAGTATTTT. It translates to CASSFPGLAVDTQYF.

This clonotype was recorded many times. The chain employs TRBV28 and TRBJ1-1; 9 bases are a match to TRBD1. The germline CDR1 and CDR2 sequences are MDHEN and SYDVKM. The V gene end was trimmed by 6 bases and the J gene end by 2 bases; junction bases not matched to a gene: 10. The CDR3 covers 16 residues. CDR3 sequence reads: CASRDDRGRSNTEAFF. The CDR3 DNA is TGTGCCAGCAGAGATGACAGGGGGAGGTCAAACACTGAAGCTTTCTTT.

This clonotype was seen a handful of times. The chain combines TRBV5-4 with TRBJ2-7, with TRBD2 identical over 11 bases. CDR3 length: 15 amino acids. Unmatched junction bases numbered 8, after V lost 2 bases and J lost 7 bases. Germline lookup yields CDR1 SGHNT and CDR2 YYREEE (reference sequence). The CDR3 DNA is TGTGCCAGCAGCTTTTTAGCGGGGGGGCCTCGGGAGCAGTACTTC. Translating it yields CASSFLAGGPREQYF.

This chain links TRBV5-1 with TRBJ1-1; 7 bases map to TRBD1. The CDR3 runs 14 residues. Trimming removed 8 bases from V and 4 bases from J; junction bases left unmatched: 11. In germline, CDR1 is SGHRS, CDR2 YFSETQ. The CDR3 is CASSSDRAGTEAFF. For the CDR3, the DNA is TGCGCCAGTAGTTCCGACAGGGCGGGCACTGAAGCTTTCTTT.

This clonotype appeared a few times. The CDR3 nucleotides read TGCAGTGCAACTCCCCTCGGCTATTCAAGGGGTACGCAGTATTTT. It is translated as CSATPLGYSRGTQYF. The V and J genes are TRBV20-1 and TRBJ2-3; D perhaps matches TRBD1 (5 bases). Trimming removed 6 bases from V and 8 bases from J, with 24 bases in between. Germline V gene data show CDR1 as DFQATT and CDR2 as SNEGSKA (reference sequence). This CDR3 has 15 residues.

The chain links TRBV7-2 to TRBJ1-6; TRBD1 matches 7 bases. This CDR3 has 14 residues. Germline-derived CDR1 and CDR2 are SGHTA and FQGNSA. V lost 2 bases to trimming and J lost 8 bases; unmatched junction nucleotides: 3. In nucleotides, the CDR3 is TGTGCCAGCAGCTTAACAGGGGAGGATTCACCCCTCCACTTT. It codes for CASSLTGEDSPLHF.

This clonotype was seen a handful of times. CDR3 protein: CSAWTGEYEQYF. DNA for the CDR3: TGCAGTGCGTGGACAGGGGAGTACGAGCAGTACTTC. The genes are TRBV20-1 and TRBJ2-7; 9 nucleotides match TRBD1. The germline V gene has CDR1 DFQATT and CDR2 SNEGSKA (reference sequence). The CDR3 sequence is 12 residues long. V trimming: 6 bases; J trimming: 4 bases; junction bases outside the gene matches: 4.

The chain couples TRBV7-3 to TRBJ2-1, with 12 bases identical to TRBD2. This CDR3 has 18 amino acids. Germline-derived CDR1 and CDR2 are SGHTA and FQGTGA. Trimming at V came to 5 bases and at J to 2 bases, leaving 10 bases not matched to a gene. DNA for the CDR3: TGTGCCAGCAGCCTTCTCCCCTCTAGCGGGAGGGCCTACAATGAGCAGTTCTTC. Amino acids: CASSLLPSSGRAYNEQFF.

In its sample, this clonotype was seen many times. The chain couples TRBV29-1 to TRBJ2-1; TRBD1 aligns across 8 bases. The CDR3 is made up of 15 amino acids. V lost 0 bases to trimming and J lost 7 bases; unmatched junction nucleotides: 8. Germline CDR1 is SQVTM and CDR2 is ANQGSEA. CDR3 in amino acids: CSVEDLPDRVNEQFF. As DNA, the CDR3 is TGCAGCGTTGAAGATCTTCCGGACAGGGTGAATGAGCAGTTCTTC.

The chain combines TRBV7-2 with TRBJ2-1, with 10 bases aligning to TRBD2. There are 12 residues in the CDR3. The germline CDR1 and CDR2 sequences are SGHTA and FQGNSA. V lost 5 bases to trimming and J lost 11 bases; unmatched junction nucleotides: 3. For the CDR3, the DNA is TGTGCCAGCAGCGGGACTAGCGTTCAGCAGTTCTTC. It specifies CASSGTSVQQFF.

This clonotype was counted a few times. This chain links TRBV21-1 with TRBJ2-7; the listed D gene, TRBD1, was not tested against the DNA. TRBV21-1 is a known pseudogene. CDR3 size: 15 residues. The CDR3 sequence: CASSKGPGGSHEQYF. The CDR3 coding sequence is TGTGCCAGCAGCAAAGGGCCAGGGGGGTCCCACGAGCAGTACTTC.